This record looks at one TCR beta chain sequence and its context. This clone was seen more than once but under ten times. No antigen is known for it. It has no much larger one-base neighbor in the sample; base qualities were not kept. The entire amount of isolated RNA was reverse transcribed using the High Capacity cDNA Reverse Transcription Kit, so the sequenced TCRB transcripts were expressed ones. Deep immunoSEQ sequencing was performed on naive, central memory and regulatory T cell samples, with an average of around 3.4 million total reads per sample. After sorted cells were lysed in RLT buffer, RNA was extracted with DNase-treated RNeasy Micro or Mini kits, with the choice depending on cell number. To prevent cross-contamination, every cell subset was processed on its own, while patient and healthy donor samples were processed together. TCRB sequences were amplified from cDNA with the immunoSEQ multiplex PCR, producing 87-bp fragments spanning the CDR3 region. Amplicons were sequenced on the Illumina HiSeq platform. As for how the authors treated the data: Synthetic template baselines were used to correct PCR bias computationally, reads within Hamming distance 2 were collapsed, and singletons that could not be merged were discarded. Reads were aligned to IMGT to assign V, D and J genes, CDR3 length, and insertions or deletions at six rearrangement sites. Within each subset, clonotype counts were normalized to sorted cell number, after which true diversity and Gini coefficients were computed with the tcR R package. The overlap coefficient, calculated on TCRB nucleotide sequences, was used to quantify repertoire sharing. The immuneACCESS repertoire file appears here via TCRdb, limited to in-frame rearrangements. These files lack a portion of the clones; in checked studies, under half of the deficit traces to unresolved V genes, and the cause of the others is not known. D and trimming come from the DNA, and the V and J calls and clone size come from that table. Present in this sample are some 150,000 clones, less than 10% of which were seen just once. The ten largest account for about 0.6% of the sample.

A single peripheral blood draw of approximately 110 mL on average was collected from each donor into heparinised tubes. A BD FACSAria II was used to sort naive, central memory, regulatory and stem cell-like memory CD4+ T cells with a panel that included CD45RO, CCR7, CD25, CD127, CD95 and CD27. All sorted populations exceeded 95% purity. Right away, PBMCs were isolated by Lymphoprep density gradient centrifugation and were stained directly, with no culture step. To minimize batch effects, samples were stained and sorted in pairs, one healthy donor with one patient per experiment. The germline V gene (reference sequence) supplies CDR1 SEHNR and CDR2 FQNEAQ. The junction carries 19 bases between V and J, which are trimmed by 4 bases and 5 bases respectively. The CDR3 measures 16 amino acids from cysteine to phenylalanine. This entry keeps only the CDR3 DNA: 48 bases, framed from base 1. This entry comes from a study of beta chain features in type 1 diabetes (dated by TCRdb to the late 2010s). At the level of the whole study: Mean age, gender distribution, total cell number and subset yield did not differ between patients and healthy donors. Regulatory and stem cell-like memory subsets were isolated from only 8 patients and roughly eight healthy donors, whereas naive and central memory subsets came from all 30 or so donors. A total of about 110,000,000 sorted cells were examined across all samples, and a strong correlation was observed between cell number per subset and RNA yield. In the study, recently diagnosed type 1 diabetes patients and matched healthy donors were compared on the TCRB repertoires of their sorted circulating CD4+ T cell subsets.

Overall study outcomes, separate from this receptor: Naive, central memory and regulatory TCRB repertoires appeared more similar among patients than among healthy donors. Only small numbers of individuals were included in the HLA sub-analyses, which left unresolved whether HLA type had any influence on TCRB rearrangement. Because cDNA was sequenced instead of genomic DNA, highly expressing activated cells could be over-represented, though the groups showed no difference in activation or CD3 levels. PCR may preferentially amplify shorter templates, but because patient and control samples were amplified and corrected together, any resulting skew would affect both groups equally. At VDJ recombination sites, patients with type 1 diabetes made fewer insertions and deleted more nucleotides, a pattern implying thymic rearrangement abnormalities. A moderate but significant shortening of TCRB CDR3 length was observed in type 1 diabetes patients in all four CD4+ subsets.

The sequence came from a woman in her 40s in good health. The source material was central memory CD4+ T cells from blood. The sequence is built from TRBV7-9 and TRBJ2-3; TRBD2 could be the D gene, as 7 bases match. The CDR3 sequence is CASSSDLRGAGDTQYF. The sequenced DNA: TGTGCCAGCAGCTCCGACCTTCGGGGGGCGGGAGATACGCAGTATTTT.